The 21 T cell receptor beta chains reported below all come from one sample, sequenced in a study of cytomegalovirus exposure and HLA in healthy donors. PCR primers comprised 60 Vbeta and 13 Jbeta primers. Assay used: immunoSEQ multiplex PCR; TCRdb lists only in-frame clones, some missing. The profile covers 100,000 to 150,000 clones, with around 72% appearing a single time and under 5% taken by the ten largest. The sample comprised PBMCs. The receptors were sampled from a man aged 25 to 40 in good health and CMV-seronegative.

The J gene is TRBJ1-1, the V gene TRBV7-3, with D perhaps matching TRBD1 (5 bases). Germline V gene data show CDR1 as SGHTA and CDR2 as FQGTGA. The CDR3 totals 13 residues. V lost 5 bases and J lost 7, with 14 bases in between. The CDR3 DNA sequence: TGTGCCAGCAGCCTAAAGATCGGGGGTGAAGCTTTCTTT. Translated: CASSLKIGGEAFF.

The chain uses TRBV28 and TRBJ2-7, with 10 nucleotides matching TRBD2. V gave up 8 bases and J gave up 0 bases; unmatched junction bases: 4. This CDR3 has 14 residues. CDR1 MDHEN and CDR2 SYDVKM come from the germline V gene. The CDR3 sequence is CASALAGHSYEQYF. The CDR3, as DNA: TGTGCCAGCGCACTAGCGGGGCACTCCTACGAGCAGTACTTC.

J is TRBJ1-6 and V is TRBV19; TRBD1 agrees at 8 bases. Germline CDR1 is LNHDA and CDR2 is SQIVND (reference sequence). V shed 6 bases and J 9 bases; nucleotides not matched to a gene: 10. This CDR3 is 15 amino acids long. The CDR3 DNA sequence: TGTGCCAGTAGGAAACAGGGGGATTTTGCTTCACCCCTCCACTTT. Its translation is CASRKQGDFASPLHF.

The genes are TRBV12-5 and TRBJ2-1; D may be TRBD2 (7 bases). Germline V gene data show CDR1 as LGHNT and CDR2 as FRNRAP. Trimming removed 9 bases at V and 3 bases at J, with 15 bases between. The CDR3 totals 14 residues. The CDR3: CARPMGGRYNEQFF. In nucleotides, the CDR3 is TGTGCTAGGCCCATGGGGGGGCGCTACAATGAGCAGTTCTTC. Looking up the rest from reference TRBV12-5 and TRBJ2-1 gives the full variable domain: DARVTQTPRHKVTEMGQEVTMRCQPILGHNTVFWYRQTMMQGLELLAYFRNRAPLDDSGMPKDRFSAEMPDATLATLKIQPSEPRDSAVYFCARPMGGRYNEQFFGPGTRLTVL.

The table lists this clone with a few counts. This chain joins TRBV28 and TRBJ2-7; 11 positions agree with TRBD2. CDR3 length: 14 residues. Per germline, CDR1 MDHEN and CDR2 SYDVKM. V dropped 5 bases and J dropped 6; count of bases not matched to a gene: 6. The CDR3 nucleotides are TGTGCCAGCAGTATTAGCGGGGGGGCAGGCGAGCAGTACTTC. It is translated as CASSISGGAGEQYF. Combining the CDR3 with reference TRBV28 and TRBJ2-7 gives the whole variable domain DVKVTQSSRYLVKRTGEKVFLECVQDMDHENMFWYRQDPGLGLRLIYFSYDVKMKEKGDIPEGYSVSREKKERFSLILESASTNQTSMYLCASSISGGAGEQYFGPGTRLTVT.

The J gene is TRBJ1-2, the V gene TRBV30; 10 nucleotides agree with TRBD1. J was trimmed by 5 bases and V by 4 bases; bases with no gene match: 4. The germline CDR1 and CDR2 sequences are GTSNPN and SVGIG (reference sequence). This CDR3 is 13 amino acids long. Here the CDR3 DNA reads TGTGCCTGGAAGAGGACAGGGGGGTATGGCTACACCTTC. Translating gives CAWKRTGGYGYTF.

This clone was counted between two and nine times. This chain connects TRBV28 to TRBJ1-1, with TRBD1 as a possible D gene (6 bases). Trimming took 5 bases from V and 1 from J, leaving 14 bases between them. This CDR3 comprises 15 residues. Germline V CDR1 and CDR2: MDHEN, SYDVKM. The CDR3 DNA is TGTGCCAGCAGTCCCCCGACAGGATGGAACACTGAAGCTTTCTTT. This sequence encodes CASSPPTGWNTEAFF.

The J gene is TRBJ2-7, the V gene TRBV5-6; TRBD2 might be the D (6 bases). The CDR3 extends over 15 amino acids. Trimming left V 7 bases short and J 6 bases short, with 23 bases between. Germline-derived CDR1 and CDR2 are SGHDT and YYEEEE. This CDR3 is CASYGDFGGAGEQYF. Written as DNA, the CDR3 is TGTGCCAGCTATGGAGATTTCGGGGGAGCGGGCGAGCAGTACTTC. Using reference TRBV5-6 and TRBJ2-7 for the parts outside the CDR3, the full variable domain is DAGVTQSPTHLIKTRGQQVTLRCSPKSGHDTVSWYQQALGQGPQFIFQYYEEEERQRGNFPDRFSGHQFPNYSSELNVNALLLGDSALYLCASYGDFGGAGEQYFGPGTRLTVT.

This clone occurred once. This chain uses TRBV10-1 with TRBJ2-3, with D possibly matching TRBD2 (5 bases). Germline loops: CDR1 WNHNN, CDR2 SYGVQD (reference sequence). The V and J ends lost 3 bases and 8 bases respectively, with 15 bases between them. CDR3 length equals 14 residues. The CDR3 region has the DNA TGCGCCAGCAGTGAAGGCGGCCAAGAGGGTACGCAGTATTTT. It translates to CASSEGGQEGTQYF.

V gene TRBV27 combines with J gene TRBJ2-2; TRBD1 aligns across 10 bases. The ends lost 3 bases at V and 6 bases at J; junction bases unmatched: 4. This CDR3 spans 15 amino acids. CDR1 and CDR2 (germline): MNHEY, SMNVEV (reference sequence). In DNA form, the CDR3 reads TGTGCCAGCAGTTTCCGGACAGGGGGGTCCGGGGAGCTGTTTTTT. This gives the protein CASSFRTGGSGELFF.

The chain combines TRBV6-5 with TRBJ2-7; 7 bases align to TRBD2. This CDR3 has 14 amino acids. With V trimmed by 5 bases and J by 2 bases, 6 bases remained unmatched. CDR1 and CDR2 from the germline V gene are MNHEY and SVGAGI. The DNA for the CDR3 is TGTGCCAGCAGTCTGGGGGGGACGGCCTACGAGCAGTACTTC. Translated: CASSLGGTAYEQYF.

The rearrangement uses TRBV6-6 and TRBJ1-2; D is unresolved. The CDR3 length is 15 residues. Per germline, CDR1 MNHNY and CDR2 SVGAGI (reference sequence). The ends were cut back, 6 bases at V and 5 bases at J, with 19 bases in the middle. CDR3 coding DNA: TGTGCCAGCAGCCCGAGGAACTTGCCTCGATATGGCTACACCTTC. Protein: CASSPRNLPRYGYTF.

The chain is built from TRBV28 and TRBJ1-4; D not resolved. Germline-derived CDR1 and CDR2 are MDHEN and SYDVKM. The CDR3 runs 13 residues. Between the trimmed V and J ends, which lost 2 bases and 2 bases, there was a span of 3 bases. As DNA, the CDR3 is TGTGCCAGCAGTTTAAGCACTAATGAAAAACTGTTTTTT. It specifies CASSLSTNEKLFF.

The gene calls are TRBV7-9 and TRBJ1-1; D remains ambiguous. Germline lookup yields CDR1 SEHNR and CDR2 FQNEAQ (reference sequence). Trimming stripped 1 base from V and 0 bases from J, with 12 bases between. This CDR3 is 16 amino acids long. The CDR3: CASSLGLSILNTEAFF. DNA for the CDR3: TGTGCCAGCAGCTTAGGACTCAGTATACTGAACACTGAAGCTTTCTTT.

The chain uses TRBV13 and TRBJ2-1; 7 bases map to TRBD2. This CDR3 has 14 residues. The junction had 4 bases not matched to a gene; V was cut back by 8 bases and J by 0 bases. Germline CDR1 PRHDT, CDR2 FYEKMQ (reference sequence). DNA of the CDR3: TGTGCCAGCCGAGGGACTACCTCCTACAATGAGCAGTTCTTC. Residues: CASRGTTSYNEQFF.

The J gene is TRBJ2-2, the V gene TRBV7-3; no definite D call. The CDR3 has 16 amino acids. Germline-derived CDR1 and CDR2 are SGHTA and FQGTGA. V was cut by 4 bases and J by 0 bases, with 12 bases left in between. The CDR3 region is CASSSQAVANTGELFF. The CDR3 DNA reads as TGTGCCAGCAGCTCCCAGGCAGTCGCGAACACCGGGGAGCTGTTTTTT.

V is TRBV30 and J is TRBJ2-6; 8 nucleotides line up with TRBD1. CDR3 length: 17 residues. The germline gives CDR1 GTSNPN, CDR2 SVGIG (reference sequence). Losses at the gene ends were 5 bases for V and 4 bases for J; bases not matched to a gene: 13. The CDR3 reads CAWSGQGVKSGANVLTF. CDR3 bases: TGTGCCTGGTCTGGACAGGGAGTGAAATCCGGGGCCAACGTCCTGACTTTC.

The chain is built from TRBV2 and TRBJ2-7, with 8 bases lining up with TRBD2. The J segment lost 2 bases and the V segment lost 6 bases, leaving 15 bases of the junction unmatched. The CDR3 loop spans 17 amino acids. Germline V CDR1 and CDR2: SNHLY, FYNNEI. CDR3 sequence reads: CASRRQDAAGGTYEQYF. The CDR3 DNA reads as TGTGCCAGCAGACGACAGGACGCGGCGGGGGGAACCTACGAGCAGTACTTC.

The gene calls are TRBV5-1 and TRBJ2-3; 10 nucleotides align to TRBD1. The junction had 17 bases not matched to a gene; V was cut back by 8 bases and J by 2 bases. Germline V gene lookup returns CDR1 SGHRS and CDR2 YFSETQ. The CDR3 consists of 18 residues. For the CDR3, the DNA is TGCGCCAGGCAAAAAGTGTGGGGACAGGGGTTGGTCACAGATACGCAGTATTTT. This translates into CARQKVWGQGLVTDTQYF.

The chain combines TRBV6-5 with TRBJ1-1; 7 positions match TRBD1. V trimming: 4 bases; J trimming: 8 bases; junction bases outside the gene matches: 10. Germline CDR1 reads MNHEY; CDR2 reads SVGAGI. The CDR3 spans 14 residues. CDR3 DNA: TGTGCCAGCAGTTTTACGACAGGGAACCACGAAGCTTTCTTT. Translating it yields CASSFTTGNHEAFF.

The sample holds a few counts of this clone. V gene TRBV5-1 combines with J gene TRBJ1-1, with TRBD1 matching over 8 bases. CDR1 and CDR2 from the germline V gene are SGHRS and YFSETQ. The V and J ends lost 6 bases and 8 bases, in that order; junction bases with no gene match: 12. The CDR3 is 14 residues long. CDR3 bases: TGCGCCAGCAAACAGATACTACAGGGGGACGAAGCTTTCTTT. It encodes CASKQILQGDEAFF.